The entry below describes one T cell receptor (beta chain). Its antigen is currently unknown. This entry belongs to a study of response to subunit inactivated influenza vaccine. Overall study results and limits: Seasonal influenza vaccination, on each occasion, was suggested by the authors to recruit few new T cells.

TCRdb ran MiXCR on the RT-PCR reads and lists one entry per CDR3 protein. Altogether more than 450,000 distinct CDR3 sequences are present, around 10% being singletons, with the ten largest covering 8% to 13%. The CDR3 runs to 16 residues. Germline V gene lookup returns CDR1 DFQATT and CDR2 SNEGSKA (reference sequence). Trimming cost V 3 bases and J 1 base; bases outside gene matches: 10. The same data also contributed to another study, on T cells expressing NK-cell markers. That paper notes: The cDNA for TCR beta came from 5'RACE template switching with UMIs.

This TCR derives from a man aged 45 to 65 who received an inactivated influenza vaccine. This sample comprised PBMCs from blood, obtained on the day of vaccination. The chain recombines TRBV20-1 with TRBJ2-3; 7 nucleotides agree with TRBD2. In DNA form, the CDR3 reads TGCAGTGCTAGGGGCGGGGGTCTTCCGGGCACAGATACGCAGTATTTT. As protein: CSARGGGLPGTDTQYF.